This T cell receptor (beta chain) stems from a study of technical replicates of blood from several donors. Deletions cut 3 bases from V and 9 bases from J, with 15 bases between. CDR3 size: 13 residues. From germline, CDR1 is SQVTM and CDR2 ANQGSEA. Method: immunoSEQ multiplex PCR; TCRdb's copy keeps in-frame clones and lacks some. The table lists about 9,400 clones, about nine tenths of them singletons. Material: PBMCs. This rearrangement joins TRBV29-1 to TRBJ1-5, with D maybe TRBD1 (5 bases). The TCR sequence derives from a human donor in good health. CDR3 residues: CSVDGTHGGPQHF. CDR3 nucleotide sequence: TGCAGCGTTGACGGGACCCACGGGGGGCCCCAGCATTTT.